The entry below describes one T cell receptor (beta chain). This clonotype was counted many times. What antigen it recognizes has not been identified. No base quality values were provided; no much bigger clone lies one nucleotide off. For repertoire sequencing, the TCR beta CDR3 regions were amplified from RNA transcripts. A first-round RT-PCR used HTBI primers with the Qiagen OneStep RT-PCR kit, followed by a second-round multiplex PCR, size selection and purification. Libraries were sequenced paired-end with 100 bp reads on an Illumina HiSeq2000. Concerning the study's data processing: SOAPnuke was used to process the reads, throwing out any read that had adapters, had uncalled bases, had a mean Phred below 15, or lacked an exact constant-primer or identifier match. COPE v1.2.5 was used to merge the high-quality paired reads. Each unique nucleotide sequence was defined as a clonotype, and clonotypes were aligned to IMGT TRB V, D and J references with MiTCR v1.1. The analysis was limited to V-J combinations with a frequency above 0.0001, which together covered 99.2% of the repertoires. For each V-J combination, a TCR clonal expansion and chaos score was defined as F50 clonal expansion divided by the chaos observed in the TCRdist matrix. Welch's t-statistics and random forest were used to reduce the features to 10 to 15 V-J combinations, which were then used as input to a naive Bayes classifier. The Morisita-Horn index was used to measure how similar the thyroid and blood repertoires were. TCRdb's own reprocessing of the public reads used fastp at Q25 and MiXCR and kept productive beta chains. CDR3 protein duplicates are merged, each entry listing the most common genes and DNA. The V and J calls were not made by the authors but by TCRdb's processing. The sample table shows about 380,000 distinct CDR3 sequences, and 15% are seen once. 5.5% to 7% of the sample is taken by the ten largest.

The record originates from a study of Graves' ophthalmopathy and Graves' hyperthyroidism (dated by TCRdb to between 2018 and 2020). A note on the overall study: Peripheral blood was collected before any treatment was given, at the time of initial diagnosis. The study used TCR beta repertoire signatures to distinguish Graves' ophthalmopathy from Graves' hyperthyroidism and to predict progression to ophthalmopathy. In total, around 130 blood samples were TCR-sequenced: 40 to 45 ophthalmopathy, some 75 hyperthyroidism and roughly 17 hyperthyroidism-to-ophthalmopathy patients. A discovery set of 95 to 100 patients (under 45 ophthalmopathy, just over 55 stable hyperthyroidism) was enrolled to explore V-J signatures distinguishing ophthalmopathy from hyperthyroidism. An independent validation cohort comprised fewer than 20 hyperthyroidism patients and some 16 patients who later progressed from hyperthyroidism to ophthalmopathy. In five to seven hyperthyroidism patients, T-cell repertoires of thyroid tissue and blood were compared. After sampling, hyperthyroidism patients received methimazole starting at 30 mg daily, and ophthalmopathy patients received high-dose intravenous methylprednisolone. The roughly 100 discovery patients were randomly divided into training and test sets at a 7:3 ratio. Points the paper makes about the study in general: Ophthalmopathy was separated from stable hyperthyroidism by the 13-signature model with about 88% sensitivity and 81% to 83% specificity in cross-validation and with 80%/75% in the test set. Most expanded thyroid clonotypes with frequency above 0.001 were also detected in blood, suggesting blood repertoires may reflect the thyroid immune response. In validation, the model predicted ophthalmopathy progression with about 71% sensitivity and approximately 75% specificity; approximately 12 predicted patients were CT-confirmed with GO in a median of 6.5 months. No statistical method was used to set the sample size in advance, and the investigators knew which group each participant was assigned to.

Stable hyperthyroidism was defined as no progression to ophthalmopathy within 18 months of follow-up. Hyperthyroidism patients were newly diagnosed, were aged 18 to 65 years, and had a disease duration under 2 months. Patients with other autoimmune diseases, uncontrolled infections, pregnancy or lactation were excluded. Diagnosis was based on clinical symptoms, serum thyroxine, TRAb, thyroid ultrasound and orbital computed tomography. PBMCs were isolated from about 9.2 ml of fresh peripheral blood by Ficoll-Paque density gradient centrifugation. Total RNA was extracted using Trizol reagent, and RNA quality was checked on an Agilent 2100 Bioanalyzer. Trimming removed 3 bases from V and 6 bases from J; the gene matches leave 9 bases unexplained. The CDR3 goes from the cysteine to the phenylalanine over 15 residues. Only the CDR3 DNA stays, 45 bases, in frame from base 1. CDR1 and CDR2, looked up from the germline V gene, are MGHRA and YSYEKL.

This chain joins TRBV4-1 to TRBJ1-2; 8 middle bases align to TRBD1. The receptor's source is a woman under 30 with stable Graves' hyperthyroidism. Donor details come from another sample of the same person, matched by shared clones. The sequencing input was peripheral blood. The encoded CDR3 is CASSHRTGLKDGYTF. The bases are TGCGCCAGCAGCCATAGGACAGGGCTTAAAGATGGCTACACCTTC.